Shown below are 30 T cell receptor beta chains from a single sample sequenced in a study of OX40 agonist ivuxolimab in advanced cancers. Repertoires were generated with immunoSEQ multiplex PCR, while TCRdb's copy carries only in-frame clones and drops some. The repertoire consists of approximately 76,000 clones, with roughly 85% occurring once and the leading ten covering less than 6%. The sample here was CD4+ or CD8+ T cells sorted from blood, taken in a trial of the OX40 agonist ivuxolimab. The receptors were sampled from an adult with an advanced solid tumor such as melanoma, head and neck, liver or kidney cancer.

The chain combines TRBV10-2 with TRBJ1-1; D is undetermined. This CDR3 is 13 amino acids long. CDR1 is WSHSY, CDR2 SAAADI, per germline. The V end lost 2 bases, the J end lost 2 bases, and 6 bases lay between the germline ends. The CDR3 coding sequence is TGCGCCAGCAGTGAGATGGGAAACACTGAAGCTTTCTTT. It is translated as CASSEMGNTEAFF.

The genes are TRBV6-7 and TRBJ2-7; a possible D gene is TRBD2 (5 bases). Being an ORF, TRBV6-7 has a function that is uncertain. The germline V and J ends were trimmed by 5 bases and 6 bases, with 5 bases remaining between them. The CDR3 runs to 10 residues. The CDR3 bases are TGTGCCAGCAGTCGGGGCGAGCAGTACTTC. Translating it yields CASSRGEQYF.

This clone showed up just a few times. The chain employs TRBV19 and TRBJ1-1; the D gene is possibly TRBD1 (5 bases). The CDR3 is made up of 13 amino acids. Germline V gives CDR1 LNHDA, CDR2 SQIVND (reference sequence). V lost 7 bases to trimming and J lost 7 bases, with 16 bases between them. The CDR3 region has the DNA TGTGCCAGTAAGGGGAACGTCGTGCATGAAGCTTTCTTT. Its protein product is CASKGNVVHEAFF.

CDR3 in amino acids: CATSRDTGAGNTIYF. CDR3 coding DNA: TGTGCCACCAGCAGAGATACGGGAGCCGGAAACACCATATATTTT. The V gene is TRBV15, the J gene TRBJ1-3; D not resolved. V lost 0 bases and J 4 bases, leaving 10 bases between the germline ends. Germline assignment: CDR1 LNHNV and CDR2 YYDKDF (reference sequence). The CDR3 is made up of 15 amino acids.

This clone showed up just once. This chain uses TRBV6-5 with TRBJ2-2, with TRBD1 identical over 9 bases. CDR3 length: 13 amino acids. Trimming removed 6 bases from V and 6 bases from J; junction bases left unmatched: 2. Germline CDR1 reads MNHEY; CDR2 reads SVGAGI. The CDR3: CASRGQGPGELFF. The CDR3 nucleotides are TGTGCCAGCAGGGGACAGGGTCCCGGGGAGCTGTTTTTT.

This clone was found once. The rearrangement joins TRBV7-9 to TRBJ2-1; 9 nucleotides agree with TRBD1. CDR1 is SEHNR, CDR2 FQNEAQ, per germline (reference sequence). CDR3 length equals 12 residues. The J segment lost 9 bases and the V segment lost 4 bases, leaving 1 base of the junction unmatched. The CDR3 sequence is CASSWDRVEQFF. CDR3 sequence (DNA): TGTGCCAGCAGCTGGGACAGGGTTGAGCAGTTCTTC.

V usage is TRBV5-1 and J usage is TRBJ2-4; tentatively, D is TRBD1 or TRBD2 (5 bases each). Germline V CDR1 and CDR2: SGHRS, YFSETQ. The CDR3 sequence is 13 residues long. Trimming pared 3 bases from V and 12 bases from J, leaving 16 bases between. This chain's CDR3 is CASSSGDAPHQYF. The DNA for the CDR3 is TGCGCCAGCAGCTCCGGGGACGCACCCCATCAGTACTTC.

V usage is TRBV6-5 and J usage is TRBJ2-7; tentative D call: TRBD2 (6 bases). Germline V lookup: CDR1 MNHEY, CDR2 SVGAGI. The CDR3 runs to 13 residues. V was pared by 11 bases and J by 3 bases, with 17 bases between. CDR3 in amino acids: CAVLGSGNYEQYF. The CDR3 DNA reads TGTGCCGTCTTGGGTAGCGGAAACTACGAGCAGTACTTC.

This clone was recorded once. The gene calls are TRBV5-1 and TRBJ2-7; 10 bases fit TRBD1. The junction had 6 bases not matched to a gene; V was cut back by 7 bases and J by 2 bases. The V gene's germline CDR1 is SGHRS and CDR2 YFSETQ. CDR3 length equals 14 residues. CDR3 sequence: CASQPGQGTYEQYF. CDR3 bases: TGCGCCAGCCAACCGGGACAGGGGACCTACGAGCAGTACTTC.

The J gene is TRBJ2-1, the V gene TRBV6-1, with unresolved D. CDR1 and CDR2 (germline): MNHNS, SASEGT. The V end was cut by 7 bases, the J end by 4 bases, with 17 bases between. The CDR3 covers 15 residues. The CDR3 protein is CASKVDPRLYNEQFF. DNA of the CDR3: TGTGCCAGCAAGGTGGACCCACGGCTATACAATGAGCAGTTCTTC.

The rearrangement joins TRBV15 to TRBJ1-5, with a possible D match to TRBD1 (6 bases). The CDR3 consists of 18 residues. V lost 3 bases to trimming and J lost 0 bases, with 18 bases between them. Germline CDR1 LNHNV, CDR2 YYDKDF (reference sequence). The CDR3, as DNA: TGTGCCACCAGCAGTAGACAGGACGAGTTTTATAGCAATCAGCCCCAGCATTTT. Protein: CATSSRQDEFYSNQPQHF. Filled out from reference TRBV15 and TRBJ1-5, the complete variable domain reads DAMVIQNPRYQVTQFGKPVTLSCSQTLNHNVMYWYQQKSSQAPKLLFHYYDKDFNNEADTPDNFQSRRPNTSFCFLDIRSPGLGDTAMYLCATSSRQDEFYSNQPQHFGDGTRLSIL.

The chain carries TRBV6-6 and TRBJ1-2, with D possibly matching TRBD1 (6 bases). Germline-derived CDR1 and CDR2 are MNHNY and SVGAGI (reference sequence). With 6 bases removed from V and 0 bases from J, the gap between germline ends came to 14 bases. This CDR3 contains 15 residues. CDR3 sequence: CASRPSGVTNYGYTF. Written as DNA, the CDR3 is TGTGCCAGCAGACCTTCAGGGGTTACTAACTATGGCTACACCTTC.

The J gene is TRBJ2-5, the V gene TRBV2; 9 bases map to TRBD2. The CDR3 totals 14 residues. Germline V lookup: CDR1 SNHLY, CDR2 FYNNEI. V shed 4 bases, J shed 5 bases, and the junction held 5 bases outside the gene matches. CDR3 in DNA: TGTGCCAGCAGTGGAATTCTAGCGGGGGAGACCCAGTACTTC. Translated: CASSGILAGETQYF.

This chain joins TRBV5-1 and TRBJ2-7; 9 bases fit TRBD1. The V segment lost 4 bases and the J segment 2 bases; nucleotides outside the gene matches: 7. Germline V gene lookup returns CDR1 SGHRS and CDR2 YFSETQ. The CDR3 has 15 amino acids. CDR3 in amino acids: CASSQQGQGPYEQYF. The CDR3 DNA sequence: TGCGCCAGCAGCCAGCAGGGACAGGGTCCCTACGAGCAGTACTTC. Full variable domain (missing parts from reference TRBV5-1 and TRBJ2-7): KAGVTQTPRYLIKTRGQQVTLSCSPISGHRSVSWYQQTPGQGLQFLFEYFSETQRNKGNFPGRFSGRQFSNSRSEMNVSTLELGDSALYLCASSQQGQGPYEQYFGPGTRLTVT.

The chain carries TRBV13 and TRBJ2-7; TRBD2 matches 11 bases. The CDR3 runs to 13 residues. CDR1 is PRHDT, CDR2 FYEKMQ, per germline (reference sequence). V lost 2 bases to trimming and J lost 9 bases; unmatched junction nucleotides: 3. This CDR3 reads CASSLRLAGWQYF. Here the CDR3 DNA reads TGTGCCAGCAGCTTAAGACTAGCGGGGTGGCAGTACTTC.

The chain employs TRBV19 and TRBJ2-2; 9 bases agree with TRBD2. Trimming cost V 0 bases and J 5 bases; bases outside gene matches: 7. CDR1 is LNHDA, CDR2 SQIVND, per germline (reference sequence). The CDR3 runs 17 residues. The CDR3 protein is CASSIDGSGRKTGELFF. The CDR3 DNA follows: TGTGCCAGTAGTATAGATGGGAGCGGGAGGAAAACCGGGGAGCTGTTTTTT.

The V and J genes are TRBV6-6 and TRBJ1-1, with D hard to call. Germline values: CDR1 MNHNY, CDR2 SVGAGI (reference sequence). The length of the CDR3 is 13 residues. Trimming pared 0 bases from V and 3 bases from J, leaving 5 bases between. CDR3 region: CASSYSGYTEAFF. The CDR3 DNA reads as TGTGCCAGCAGTTACTCAGGATACACTGAAGCTTTCTTT.

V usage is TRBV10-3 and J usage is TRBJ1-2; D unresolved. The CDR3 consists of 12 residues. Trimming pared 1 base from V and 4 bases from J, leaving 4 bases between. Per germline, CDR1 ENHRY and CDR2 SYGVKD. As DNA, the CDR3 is TGTGCCATCAGTGAGTGGGCCTATGGCTACACCTTC. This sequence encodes CAISEWAYGYTF.

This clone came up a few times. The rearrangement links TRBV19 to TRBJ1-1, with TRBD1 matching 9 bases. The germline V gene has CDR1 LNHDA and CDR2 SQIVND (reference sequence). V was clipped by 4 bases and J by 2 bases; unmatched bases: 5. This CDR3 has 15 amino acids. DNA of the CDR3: TGTGCCAGTAGTACGGACAGGGGTTCAAACACTGAAGCTTTCTTT. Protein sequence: CASSTDRGSNTEAFF.

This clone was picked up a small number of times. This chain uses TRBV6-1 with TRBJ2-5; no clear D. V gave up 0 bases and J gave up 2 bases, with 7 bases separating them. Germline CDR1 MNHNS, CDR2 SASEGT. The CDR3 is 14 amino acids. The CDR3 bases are TGTGCCAGCAGTGAAGCGGTCAGTCAAGAGACCCAGTACTTC. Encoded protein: CASSEAVSQETQYF.

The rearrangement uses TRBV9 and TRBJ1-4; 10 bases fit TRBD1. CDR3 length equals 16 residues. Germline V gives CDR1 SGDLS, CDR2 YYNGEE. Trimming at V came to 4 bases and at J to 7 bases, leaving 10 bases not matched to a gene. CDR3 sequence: CASSRDRGRVGEKLFF. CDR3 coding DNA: TGTGCCAGCAGCCGGGACAGGGGAAGGGTCGGTGAAAAACTGTTTTTT. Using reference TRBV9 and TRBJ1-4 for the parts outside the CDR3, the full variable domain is DSGVTQTPKHLITATGQRVTLRCSPRSGDLSVYWYQQSLDQGLQFLIQYYNGEERAKGNILERFSAQQFPDLHSELNLSSLELGDSALYFCASSRDRGRVGEKLFFGSGTQLSVL.

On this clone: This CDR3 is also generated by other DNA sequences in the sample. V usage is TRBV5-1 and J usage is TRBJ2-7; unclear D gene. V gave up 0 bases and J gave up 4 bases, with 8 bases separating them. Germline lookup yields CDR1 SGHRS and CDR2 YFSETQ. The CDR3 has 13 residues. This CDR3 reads CASSLEAAYEQYF. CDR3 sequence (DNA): TGCGCCAGCAGCTTGGAGGCAGCGTACGAGCAGTACTTC.

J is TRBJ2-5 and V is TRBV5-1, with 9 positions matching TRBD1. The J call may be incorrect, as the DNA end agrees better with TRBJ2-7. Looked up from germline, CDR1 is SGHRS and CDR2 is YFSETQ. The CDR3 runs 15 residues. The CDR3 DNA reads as TGCGCCAGCAGCCGCCTGGGACAGGGTTCCTACGAGCAGTACTTC. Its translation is CASSRLGQGSYEQYF.

In DNA form, the CDR3 reads TGTGCCAGCAGTCAACAGGTAAAGGGCGAGCAGTACTTC. Its translation is CASSQQVKGEQYF. This chain connects TRBV2 to TRBJ2-7; possible D gene TRBD1, 5 bases. There are 13 residues in the CDR3. CDR1 and CDR2 from the germline V gene are SNHLY and FYNNEI. V was clipped by 5 bases and J by 6 bases, with 14 bases between them.

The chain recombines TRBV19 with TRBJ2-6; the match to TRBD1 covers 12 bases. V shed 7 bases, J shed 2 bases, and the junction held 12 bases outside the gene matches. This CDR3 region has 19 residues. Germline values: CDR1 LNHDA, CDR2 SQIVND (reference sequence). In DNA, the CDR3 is TGTGCCAGTAATGAACCCGCCGGGACAGGGGGCGCTGGGGCCAACGTCCTGACTTTC. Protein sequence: CASNEPAGTGGAGANVLTF.

CDR3 in amino acids: CAGRDIGTDTQYF. CDR3 nucleotides: TGCGCCGGACGGGACATTGGCACAGATACGCAGTATTTT. This chain links TRBV5-1 with TRBJ2-3, with D perhaps matching TRBD1 (6 bases). CDR3 length equals 13 residues. CDR1 is SGHRS and CDR2 is YFSETQ in the germline V gene. V was cut by 10 bases and J by 1 base, with 13 bases left in between.

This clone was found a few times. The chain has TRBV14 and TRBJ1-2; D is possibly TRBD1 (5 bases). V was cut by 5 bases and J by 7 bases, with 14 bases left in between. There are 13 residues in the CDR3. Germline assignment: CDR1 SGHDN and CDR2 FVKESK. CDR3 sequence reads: CASSKGRELGYTF. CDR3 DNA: TGTGCCAGCAGCAAGGGACGAGAGCTTGGCTACACCTTC.

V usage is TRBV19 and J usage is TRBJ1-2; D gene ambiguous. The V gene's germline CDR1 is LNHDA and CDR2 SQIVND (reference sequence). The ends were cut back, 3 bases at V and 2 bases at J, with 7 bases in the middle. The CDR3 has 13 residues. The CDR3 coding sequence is TGTGCCAGTAGTATGGCCCAAAACTATGGCTACACCTTC. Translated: CASSMAQNYGYTF.

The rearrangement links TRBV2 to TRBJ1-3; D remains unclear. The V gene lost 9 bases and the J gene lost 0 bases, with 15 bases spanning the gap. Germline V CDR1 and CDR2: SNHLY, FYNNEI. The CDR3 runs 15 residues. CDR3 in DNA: TGTGCCAGTAGTCGACGGATTTTCTCTGGAAACACCATATATTTT. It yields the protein CASSRRIFSGNTIYF.

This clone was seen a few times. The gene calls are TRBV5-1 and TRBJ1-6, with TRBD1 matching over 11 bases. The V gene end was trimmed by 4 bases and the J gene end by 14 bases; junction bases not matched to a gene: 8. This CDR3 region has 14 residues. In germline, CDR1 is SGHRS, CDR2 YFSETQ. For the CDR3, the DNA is TGCGCCAGCAGCCCGGGACAGGGGGAAAGGTCCCTCCACTTT. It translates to CASSPGQGERSLHF.